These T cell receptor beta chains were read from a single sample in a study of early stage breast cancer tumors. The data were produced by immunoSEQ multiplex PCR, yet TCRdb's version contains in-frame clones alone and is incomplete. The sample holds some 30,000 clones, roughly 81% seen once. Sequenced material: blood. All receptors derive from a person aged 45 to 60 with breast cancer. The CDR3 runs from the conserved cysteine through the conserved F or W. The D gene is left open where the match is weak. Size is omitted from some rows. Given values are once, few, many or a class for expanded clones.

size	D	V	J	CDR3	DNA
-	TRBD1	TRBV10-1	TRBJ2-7	CASWVTGKCYEQYF	TGCGCCAGCTGGGTGACAGGGAAATGCTACGAGCAGTACTTC
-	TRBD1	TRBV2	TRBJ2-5	CASSEEPRGGPHQETQYF	TGTGCCAGCAGTGAAGAGCCTAGAGGGGGCCCCCACCAAGAGACCCAGTACTTC
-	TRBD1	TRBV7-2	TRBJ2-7	CASSNRQGGYEQYF	TGTGCCAGCAGCAATAGACAGGGGGGCTACGAGCAGTACTTC
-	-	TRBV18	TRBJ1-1	CASSPGIGTEAFF	TGTGCCAGCTCACCAGGTATCGGGACTGAAGCTTTCTTT
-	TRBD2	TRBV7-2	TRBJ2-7	CASSSPGRGTEQYF	TGTGCCAGCAGCTCCCCCGGGCGGGGGACCGAGCAGTACTTC
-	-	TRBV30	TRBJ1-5	CAWSGGVPGGNQPQHF	TGTGCCTGGAGCGGGGGGGTCCCCGGCGGGAATCAGCCCCAGCATTTT
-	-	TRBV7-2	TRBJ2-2	CASSLTGANTGELFF	TGTGCCAGCAGCTTAACGGGAGCGAACACCGGGGAGCTGTTTTTT
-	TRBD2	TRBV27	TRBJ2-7	CASSPLTSGSSEQYF	TGTGCCAGCAGCCCCTTGACTAGCGGGAGCTCCGAGCAGTACTTC
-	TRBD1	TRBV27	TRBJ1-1	CASSPRGQGGNTEAFF	TGTGCCAGCAGTCCCAGGGGACAGGGAGGAAACACTGAAGCTTTCTTT
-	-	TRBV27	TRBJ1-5	CASRTGPLNQPQHF	TGTGCCAGCCGCACGGGGCCCCTCAATCAGCCCCAGCATTTT
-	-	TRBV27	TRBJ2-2	CASSAQEGRISTGELFF	TGTGCCAGCAGTGCCCAAGAGGGTAGGATAAGCACCGGGGAGCTGTTTTTT
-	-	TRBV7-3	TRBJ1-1	CASSSGMNTEAFF	TGTGCCAGCAGCTCCGGAATGAACACTGAAGCTTTCTTT
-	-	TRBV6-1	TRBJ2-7	CASRRGAGMYF	TGTGCCAGCAGGCGTGGGGCAGGCATGTACTTC
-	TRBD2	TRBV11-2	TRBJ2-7	CASSFTSGAYEQYF	TGTGCCAGCAGCTTCACTAGCGGGGCTTACGAGCAGTACTTC
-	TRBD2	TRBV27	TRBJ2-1	CASSPRLAGGNEQFF	TGTGCCAGCAGTCCGAGACTAGCGGGAGGAAATGAGCAGTTCTTC
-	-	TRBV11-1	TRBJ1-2	CASSLRDNHNYGYTF	TGTGCCAGCAGCTTAAGGGACAACCATAACTATGGCTACACCTTC
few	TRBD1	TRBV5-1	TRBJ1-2	CASSLGGTGNYGYTF	TGCGCCAGCAGCTTGGGTGGGACAGGAAACTATGGCTACACCTTC
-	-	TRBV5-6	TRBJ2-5	CASSWTEETQYF	TGTGCCAGCAGCTGGACGGAAGAGACCCAGTACTTC
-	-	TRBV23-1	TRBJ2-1	CASSLHLGDGYNEQFF	TGCGCCAGCAGTCTCCATCTGGGGGACGGCTACAATGAGCAGTTCTTC
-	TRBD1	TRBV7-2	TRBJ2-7	CASNGQGLYEQYF	TGTGCCAGCAATGGACAGGGGCTCTACGAGCAGTACTTC
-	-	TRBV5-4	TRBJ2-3	CASSLDWQGFTDTQYF	TGTGCCAGCAGCTTGGATTGGCAGGGTTTCACAGATACGCAGTATTTT
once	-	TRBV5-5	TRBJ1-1	CASSSLTDEAFF	TGTGCCAGCAGCTCTCTTACAGATGAAGCTTTCTTT
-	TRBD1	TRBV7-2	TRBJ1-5	CASSSDRERFQPQHF	TGTGCCAGCAGTTCCGACAGGGAGAGGTTTCAGCCCCAGCATTTT
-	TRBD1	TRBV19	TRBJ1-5	CASSTRDRYNQPQHF	TGTGCCAGTAGTACCCGGGACAGATACAATCAGCCCCAGCATTTT
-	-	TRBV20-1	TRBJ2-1	CSASGDEQFF	TGCAGTGCTAGTGGGGATGAGCAGTTCTTC
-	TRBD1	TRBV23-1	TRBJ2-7	CASSQSWGQDHEQYF	TGCGCCAGCAGTCAATCGTGGGGACAGGACCACGAGCAGTACTTC
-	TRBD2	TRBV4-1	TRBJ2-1	CASSQVGLGEQFF	TGCGCCAGCAGCCAAGTTGGACTAGGTGAGCAGTTCTTC
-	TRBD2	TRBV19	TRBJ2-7	CASRTSGSSYEQYF	TGTGCCAGTAGGACTAGCGGGAGCTCCTACGAGCAGTACTTC
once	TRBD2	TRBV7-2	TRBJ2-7	CASSLEGVLAGGYYEQYF	TGTGCCAGCAGCTTAGAGGGGGTCCTAGCGGGAGGTTACTACGAGCAGTACTTC
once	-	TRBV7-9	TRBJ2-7	CASSPQGVEQYF	TGTGCCAGCAGCCCCCAGGGCGTCGAGCAGTACTTC
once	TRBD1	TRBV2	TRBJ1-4	CASSDDRGHGEKLFF	TGTGCCAGCAGTGATGACAGGGGGCACGGTGAAAAACTGTTTTTT
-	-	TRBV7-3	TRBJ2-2	CASSSLSGGRTGELFF	TGTGCCAGCAGCTCCCTTAGCGGTGGGAGAACCGGGGAGCTGTTTTTT
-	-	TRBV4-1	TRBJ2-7	CASSQEWDYEQYF	TGCGCCAGCAGCCAAGAATGGGACTACGAGCAGTACTTC
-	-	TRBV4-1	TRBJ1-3	CASSPGPGNTIYF	TGCGCCAGCAGCCCCGGACCTGGAAACACCATATATTTT
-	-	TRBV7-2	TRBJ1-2	CASSYVGGADGYTF	TGTGCCAGCAGTTATGTGGGGGGGGCGGATGGCTACACCTTC
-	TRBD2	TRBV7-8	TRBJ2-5	CASSLRAWGLAGDF	TGTGCCAGCAGCTTAAGGGCTTGGGGACTAGCGGGAGACTTC
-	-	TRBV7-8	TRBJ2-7	CASSLRGQGYYEQYF	TGTGCCAGCAGCTTACGTGGGCAGGGGTACTACGAGCAGTACTTC
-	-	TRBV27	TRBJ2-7	CASANRILGEQYF	TGTGCCAGCGCTAACAGGATCTTAGGCGAGCAGTACTTC
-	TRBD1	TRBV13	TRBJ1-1	CASSSEGQGAGEAFF	TGTGCCAGCAGCTCCGAAGGACAGGGGGCGGGTGAAGCTTTCTTT
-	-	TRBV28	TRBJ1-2	CASSFGGGGSGYGYTF	TGTGCCAGCAGTTTTGGAGGGGGTGGTTCGGGCTATGGCTACACCTTC
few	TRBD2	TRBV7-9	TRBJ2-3	CASSLAGRGGPDTQYF	TGTGCCAGCAGCTTAGCGGGGCGGGGGGGCCCCGATACGCAGTATTTT
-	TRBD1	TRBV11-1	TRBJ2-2	CASSLPGGVGELFF	TGTGCCAGCAGCTTACCAGGGGGAGTCGGGGAGCTGTTTTTT
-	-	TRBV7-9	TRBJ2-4	CASSSPDWLAKNIQYF	TGTGCCAGCAGCTCACCGGACTGGCTAGCCAAAAACATTCAGTACTTC
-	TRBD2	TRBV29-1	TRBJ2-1	CSAPTSGGAPGNEQFF	TGCAGCGCCCCGACTAGCGGGGGGGCTCCGGGCAATGAGCAGTTCTTC
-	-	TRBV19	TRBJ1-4	CASSGPGVREKLFF	TGTGCCAGTAGTGGGCCCGGCGTAAGGGAAAAACTGTTTTTT
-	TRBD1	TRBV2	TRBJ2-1	CASTLDRENEQFF	TGTGCCAGCACTCTGGACAGGGAGAATGAGCAGTTCTTC
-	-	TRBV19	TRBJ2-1	CASSQGSYNEQFF	TGTGCCAGTAGTCAGGGGAGTTACAATGAGCAGTTCTTC
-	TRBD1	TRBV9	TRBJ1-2	CASSDGGAADRVYGYTF	TGTGCCAGCAGCGACGGGGGCGCCGCTGACAGGGTCTATGGCTACACCTTC
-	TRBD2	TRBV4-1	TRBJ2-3	CASSQEDLTGGLDTQYF	TGCGCCAGCAGCCAAGAAGACCTGACGGGGGGGCTTGATACGCAGTATTTT
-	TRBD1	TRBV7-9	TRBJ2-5	CASSSSDRAAQETQYF	TGTGCCAGCAGCTCATCAGACAGGGCTGCCCAAGAGACCCAGTACTTC
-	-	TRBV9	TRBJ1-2	CASSTQERSYTF	TGTGCCAGCAGCACACAAGAGCGGAGCTACACCTTC